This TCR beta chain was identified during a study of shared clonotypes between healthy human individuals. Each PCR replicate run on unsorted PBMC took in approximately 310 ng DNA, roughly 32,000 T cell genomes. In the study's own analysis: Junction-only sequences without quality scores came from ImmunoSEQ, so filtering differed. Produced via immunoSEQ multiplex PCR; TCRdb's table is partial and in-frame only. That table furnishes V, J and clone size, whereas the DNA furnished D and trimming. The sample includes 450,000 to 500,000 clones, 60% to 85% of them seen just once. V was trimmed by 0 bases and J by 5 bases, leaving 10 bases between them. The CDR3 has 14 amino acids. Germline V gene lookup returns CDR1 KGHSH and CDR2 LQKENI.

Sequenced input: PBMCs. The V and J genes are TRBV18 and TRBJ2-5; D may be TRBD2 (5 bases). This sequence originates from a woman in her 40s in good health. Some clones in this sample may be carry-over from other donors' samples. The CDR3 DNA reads TGTGCCAGCTCACCACCCCACTGGAGGGAGACCCAGTACTTC. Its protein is CASSPPHWRETQYF.